Listed here are 9 T cell receptor beta chains from one sample, sequenced in a study of blood T cell repertoires in COVID-19. Method: immunoSEQ multiplex PCR; TCRdb's copy keeps in-frame clones and lacks some. The sample has over 75,000 clones; about 87% are singletons. Sequenced material: peripheral blood. All receptors come from a human donor with COVID-19, enrolled during active disease. The donor label of this sample is uncertain.

The chain has TRBV5-1 and TRBJ2-5, with D unclear. V lost 4 bases and J lost 2, with 18 bases in between. In germline, CDR1 is SGHRS, CDR2 YFSETQ. This CDR3 is 16 amino acids long. The CDR3 reads CASSEASSPLQETQYF. CDR3 in DNA: TGCGCCAGCAGCGAAGCCTCCTCCCCCCTACAAGAGACCCAGTACTTC.

The J gene is TRBJ2-2, the V gene TRBV5-1; D remains unclear. With 5 bases removed from V and 7 bases from J, the gap between germline ends came to 15 bases. The CDR3 has 14 residues. Germline CDR1 is SGHRS and CDR2 is YFSETQ. CDR3 in amino acids: CASRSSARSGELFF. CDR3 coding DNA: TGCGCCAGCAGGAGCTCGGCGCGGAGCGGGGAGCTGTTTTTT.

V usage is TRBV24-1 and J usage is TRBJ1-5; D remains unclear. This CDR3 spans 14 amino acids. Germline V gene sequence: CDR1 KGHDR, CDR2 SFDVKD. The V and J ends lost 10 bases and 8 bases respectively, with 20 bases between them. DNA of the CDR3: TGTGCCACACACCCGTACCCCGTCAAGAAGCCCCAGCATTTT. Translated: CATHPYPVKKPQHF.

The chain recombines TRBV4-1 with TRBJ2-5; D possibly corresponds to TRBD2 (7 bases). The CDR3 is 17 amino acids. Per the germline V gene, CDR1 is MGHRA and CDR2 is YSYEKL. V lost 2 bases, J lost 1 base, and 17 bases lay in between. CDR3 DNA sequence: TGCGCCAGCAGCCAATCTAGAAGGGGGGAGGGCCAAGAGACCCAGTACTTC. Its protein product is CASSQSRRGEGQETQYF.

The chain combines TRBV3-1 (or the pseudogene TRBV3-2) with TRBJ2-5; 9 bases line up with TRBD2. Germline CDR1 reads LGHDT; CDR2 reads YNNKEL (reference sequence). The CDR3 extends over 15 amino acids. The ends lost 4 bases at V and 2 bases at J; junction bases unmatched: 5. CDR3 nucleotides: TGTGCCAGCAGCCCCCGCGGGGGGGATCAAGAGACCCAGTACTTC. This encodes CASSPRGGDQETQYF.

The chain uses TRBV3-1 (or the pseudogene TRBV3-2) and TRBJ2-3; 12 nucleotides align to TRBD2. The germline V gene has CDR1 LGHDT and CDR2 YNNKEL (reference sequence). The CDR3 runs to 15 residues. The ends lost 4 bases at V and 5 bases at J; junction bases unmatched: 4. The CDR3 bases are TGTGCCAGCAGCCCACTAGCGGGGGGTGGAGATACGCAGTATTTT. Encoded protein: CASSPLAGGGDTQYF.

This chain uses TRBV11-2 with TRBJ2-5; unclear D gene. V was cut by 1 base and J by 1 base, with 7 bases left in between. CDR1 is SGHAT, CDR2 FQNNGV, per germline. This CDR3 comprises 14 residues. The CDR3 reads CASSLGQFQETQYF. CDR3 in DNA: TGTGCCAGCAGCTTAGGGCAGTTCCAAGAGACCCAGTACTTC. Variable domain in full (rest from reference TRBV11-2 and TRBJ2-5): EAGVAQSPRYKIIEKRQSVAFWCNPISGHATLYWYQQILGQGPKLLIQFQNNGVVDDSQLPKDRFSAERLKGVDSTLKIQPAKLEDSAVYLCASSLGQFQETQYFGPGTRLLVL.

The genes are TRBV25-1 and TRBJ2-2, with TRBD2 matching 9 bases. The CDR3 totals 15 residues. V shed 3 bases and J 6 bases; nucleotides not matched to a gene: 5. Per the germline V gene, CDR1 is MGHDK and CDR2 is SYGVNS. The CDR3 DNA follows: TGTGCCAGCAGTGACCCTCGGACTAGCGCCGGGGAGCTGTTTTTT. This sequence encodes CASSDPRTSAGELFF. Supplemented by reference TRBV25-1 and TRBJ2-2, the full variable domain reads EADIYQTPRYLVIGTGKKITLECSQTMGHDKMYWYQQDPGMELHLIHYSYGVNSTEKGDLSSESTVSRIRTEHFPLTLESARPSHTSQYLCASSDPRTSAGELFFGEGSRLTVL.

This clone appeared once. The chain links TRBV7-2 to TRBJ1-6; no definite D call. Deletions cut 1 base from V and 0 bases from J, with 7 bases between. Per germline, CDR1 SGHTA and CDR2 FQGNSA. CDR3 length equals 16 residues. CDR3 region: CASSLGSYSYNSPLHF. CDR3 nucleotide sequence: TGTGCCAGCAGCTTAGGATCCTACTCCTATAATTCACCCCTCCACTTT.